The clone carrying this T cell receptor (beta chain) was seen a few times. The sample originates from a study of T-cell memory formation after mild COVID-19. TCRdb analysed the 5' RACE reads with MiXCR anew, one entry per CDR3 protein. The table shows under 250,000 distinct CDR3 sequences, with 8% to 11% occurring only once. The V and J ends lost 0 bases and 4 bases, in that order; junction bases with no gene match: 1. The germline V gene encodes CDR1 SGHRS and CDR2 YFSETQ. The CDR3 is 15 amino acids. Sequenced sample: PBMCs or a T cell subset sorted from them (not recorded which). This chain uses TRBV5-1 with TRBJ2-3, with 11 bases fitting TRBD2. This clonotype originated in a man between 18 and 35 years old who had mild COVID-19 (a few samples of this study predate the infection). Cell type and time point are not known. The DNA for the CDR3 is TGCGCCAGCAGCTTGGCTAGCGGGGGGTCAGATACGCAGTATTTT. It codes for CASSLASGGSDTQYF.